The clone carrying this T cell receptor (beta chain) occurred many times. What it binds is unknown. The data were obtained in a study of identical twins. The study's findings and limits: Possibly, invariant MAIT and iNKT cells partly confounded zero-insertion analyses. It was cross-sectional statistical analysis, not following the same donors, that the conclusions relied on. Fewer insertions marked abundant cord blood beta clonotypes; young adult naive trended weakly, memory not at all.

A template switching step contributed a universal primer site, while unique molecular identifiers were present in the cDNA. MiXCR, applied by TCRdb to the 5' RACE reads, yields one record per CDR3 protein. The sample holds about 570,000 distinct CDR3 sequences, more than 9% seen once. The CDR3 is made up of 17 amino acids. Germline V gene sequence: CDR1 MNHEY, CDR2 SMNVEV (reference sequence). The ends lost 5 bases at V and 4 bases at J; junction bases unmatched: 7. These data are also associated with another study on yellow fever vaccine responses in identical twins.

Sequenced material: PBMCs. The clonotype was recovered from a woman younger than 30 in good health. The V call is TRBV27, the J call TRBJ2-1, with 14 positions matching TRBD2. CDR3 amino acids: CASSVGLAGGPYNEQFF. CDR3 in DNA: TGTGCCAGCAGTGTTGGACTAGCGGGGGGCCCATACAATGAGCAGTTCTTC.